What follows describes a single T cell receptor beta chain. Antigen specificity is unknown. The record originates from a study of T cell responses to AZD1222 COVID-19 vaccine. Study findings and constraints: The study identified only six AZD1222 recipients as seropositive at baseline. Donor demographics were predominantly white British with a female majority; clonal diversity may be underestimated. Regions left unmutated in variants are reportedly the target of nearly half of spike-specific TCRs.

The table came from immunoSEQ multiplex PCR; TCRdb's copy has only in-frame clones and leaves some out. This sample yields some 74,000 clones, of which nearly 90% are seen a single time; approximately 1.2% belongs to the top ten. Trimming took 1 base from V and 1 from J, leaving 13 bases between them. The CDR3 consists of 16 residues. Germline CDR1 LGHNA, CDR2 YNFKEQ. Pooling of second doses given at about 4 or about 12 weeks was done. This TCR came from an adult who received the AZD1222 COVID-19 vaccine. V gene TRBV4-2 combines with J gene TRBJ1-2, with a tentative D call TRBD1 (5 bases). The input for sequencing was peripheral blood, taken 28 days after the second AZD1222 dose. The CDR3 DNA sequence: TGTGCCAGCAGCCAAGTGGGGACCAGGGTTAACTATGGCTACACCTTC. It translates to CASSQVGTRVNYGYTF.